The clone carrying this TCR beta chain was seen only a few times. The antigen remains undetermined. CDR3 size: 16 residues. Germline V CDR1 and CDR2: SGHTA, FQGNSA. Losses at the gene ends were 4 bases for V and 4 bases for J; bases not matched to a gene: 7. The data derive from a study of identical twins. General study results and limits: The study found excess low generation probability among twin-shared out-of-frame alpha sequences. These conclusions were based on statistical analysis (cross-sectional, not following the same donors). Within cord blood, abundant beta clonotypes carried fewer insertions, but memory repertoires showed no such trend.

The authors used template switching to add a universal primer site and gave cDNA unique molecular identifiers. TCRdb reprocessed the 5' RACE reads with MiXCR, giving one entry per CDR3 protein. The repertoire includes a few hundred thousand distinct CDR3 sequences, 18% of them detected once, and more than 10% sits in the top ten. What was sequenced was naive T cells sorted from blood. The source of this sequence is a man over 45 in good health. The rearrangement uses TRBV7-2 and TRBJ2-2, with 9 bases fitting TRBD2. Here the CDR3 DNA reads TGTGCCAGCAGCTGGACTAGCGTATTGGGCACCGGGGAGCTGTTTTTT. This translates into CASSWTSVLGTGELFF.